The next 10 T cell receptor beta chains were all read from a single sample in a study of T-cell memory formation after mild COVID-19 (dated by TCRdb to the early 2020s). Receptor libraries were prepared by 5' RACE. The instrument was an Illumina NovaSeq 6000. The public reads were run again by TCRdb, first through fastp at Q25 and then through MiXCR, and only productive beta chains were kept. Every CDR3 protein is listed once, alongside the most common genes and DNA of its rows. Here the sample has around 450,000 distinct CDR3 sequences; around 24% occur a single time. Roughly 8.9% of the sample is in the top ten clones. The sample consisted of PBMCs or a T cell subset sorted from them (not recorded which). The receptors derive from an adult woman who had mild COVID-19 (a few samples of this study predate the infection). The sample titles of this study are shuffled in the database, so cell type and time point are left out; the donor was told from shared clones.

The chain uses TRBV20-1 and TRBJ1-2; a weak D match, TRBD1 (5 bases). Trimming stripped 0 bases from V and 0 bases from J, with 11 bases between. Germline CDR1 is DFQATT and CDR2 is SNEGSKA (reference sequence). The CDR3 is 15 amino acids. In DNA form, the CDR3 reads TGCAGTGCTAGAGATTCTGGGGCAGCTAACTATGGCTACACCTTC. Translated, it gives CSARDSGAANYGYTF.

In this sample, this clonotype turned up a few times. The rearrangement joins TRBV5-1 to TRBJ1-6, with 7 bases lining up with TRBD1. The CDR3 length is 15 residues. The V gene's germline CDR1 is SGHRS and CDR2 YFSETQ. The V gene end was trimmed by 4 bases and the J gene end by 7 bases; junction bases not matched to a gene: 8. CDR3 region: CASSLTGIGNSPLHF. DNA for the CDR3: TGCGCCAGCAGCCTGACAGGGATTGGAAATTCACCCCTCCACTTT.

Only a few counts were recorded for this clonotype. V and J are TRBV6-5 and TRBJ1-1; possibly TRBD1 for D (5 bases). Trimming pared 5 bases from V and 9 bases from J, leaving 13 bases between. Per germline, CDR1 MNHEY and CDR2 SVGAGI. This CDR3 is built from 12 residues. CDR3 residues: CASSGVGLKAFF. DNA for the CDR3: TGTGCCAGCAGTGGGGTGGGGCTCAAAGCTTTCTTT.

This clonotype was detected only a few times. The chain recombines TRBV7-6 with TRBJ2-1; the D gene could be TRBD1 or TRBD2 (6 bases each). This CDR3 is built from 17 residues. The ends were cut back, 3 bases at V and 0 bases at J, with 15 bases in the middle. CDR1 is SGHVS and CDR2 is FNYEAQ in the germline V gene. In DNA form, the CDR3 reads TGTGCCAGCAGCTTTGGGGTGGGGGGCCTCTCCTACAATGAGCAGTTCTTC. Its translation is CASSFGVGGLSYNEQFF.

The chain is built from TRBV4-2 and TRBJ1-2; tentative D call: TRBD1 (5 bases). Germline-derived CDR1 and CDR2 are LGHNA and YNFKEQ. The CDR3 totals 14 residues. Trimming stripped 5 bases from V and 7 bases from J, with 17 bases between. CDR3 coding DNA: TGTGCCAGCAGCTCTACAGGAGAAGTACGTGGCTACACCTTC. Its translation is CASSSTGEVRGYTF.

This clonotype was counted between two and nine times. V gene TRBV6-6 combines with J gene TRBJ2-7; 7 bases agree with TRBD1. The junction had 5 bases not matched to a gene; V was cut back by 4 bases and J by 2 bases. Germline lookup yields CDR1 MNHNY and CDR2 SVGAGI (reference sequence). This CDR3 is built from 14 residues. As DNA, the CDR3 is TGTGCCAGCAGTTCCCGGACAGGTACCTACGAGCAGTACTTC. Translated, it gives CASSSRTGTYEQYF.

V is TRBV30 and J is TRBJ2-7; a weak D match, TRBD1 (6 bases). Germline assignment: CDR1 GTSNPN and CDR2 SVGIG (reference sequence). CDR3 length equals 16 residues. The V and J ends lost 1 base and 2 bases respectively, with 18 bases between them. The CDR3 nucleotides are TGTGCCTGGAGTGCCCACATTACAGGGATCCCCTACGAGCAGTACTTC. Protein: CAWSAHITGIPYEQYF.

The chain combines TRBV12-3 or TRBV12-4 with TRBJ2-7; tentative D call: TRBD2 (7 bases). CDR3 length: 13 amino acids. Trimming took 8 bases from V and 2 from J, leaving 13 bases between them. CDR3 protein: CASSGGRPYEQYF. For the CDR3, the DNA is TGTGCCAGCTCCGGGGGGCGGCCCTACGAGCAGTACTTC.

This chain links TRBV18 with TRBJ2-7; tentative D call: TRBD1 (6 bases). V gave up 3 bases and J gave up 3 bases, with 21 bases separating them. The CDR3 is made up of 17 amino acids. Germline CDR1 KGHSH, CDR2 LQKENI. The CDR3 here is CASSPPRQQGLDYEQYF. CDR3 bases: TGTGCCAGCTCACCCCCTAGGCAACAGGGTCTCGACTACGAGCAGTACTTC.

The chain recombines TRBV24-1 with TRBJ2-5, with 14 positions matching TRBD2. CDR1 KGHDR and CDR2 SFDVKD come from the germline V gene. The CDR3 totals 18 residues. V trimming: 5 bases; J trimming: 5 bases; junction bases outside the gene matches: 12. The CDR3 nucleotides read TGTGCCACCAGTGGACGACCGGGACTAGCGGGAGTCGGGGAGACCCAGTACTTC. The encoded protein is CATSGRPGLAGVGETQYF.